These T cell receptor beta chains were read from a single sample in a study of spatial heterogeneity in lung cancer. TCRdb re-derived calls from the 5' RACE reads in MiXCR, one entry per CDR3 protein. The sample lists some 120,000 distinct CDR3 sequences; 9% to 15% were seen once. This specimen consisted of PBMCs, obtained at follow-up. These receptors were obtained from a male donor with early-stage non-small cell lung cancer. Each CDR3 is given with its conserved first and last residue. A D gene is named only where the DNA matches it firmly. Size tells how often a clone was seen (once, few, many) or the class of an expanded clone, and some rows leave it out.

few	TRBJ2-6	TRBV18	NA	TGTGCCAGCTCACCGACTAGGGTAATCTCTGGGGCCAACGTCCTGACTTTC	CASSPTRVISGANVLTF
few	TRBJ1-3	TRBV9	NA	TGTGCCAGCAGCTCCGGGACTGCCGCGGGAAACACCATATATTTT	CASSSGTAAGNTIYF
few	TRBJ2-7	TRBV5-1	NA	TGCGCCAGCAGCGTCGGGACATTCGACCCCTCCTACGAGCAGTACTTC	CASSVGTFDPSYEQYF
many	TRBJ2-7	TRBV20-1	TRBD1	TGCAGTGCTATGGGGCTGGGGGACAGGGGCTCCGAGCAGTACTTC	CSAMGLGDRGSEQYF
few	TRBJ1-5	TRBV29-1	NA	TGCAGCGCCAGGACGGGCAGGGAGCCCCAGCATTTT	CSARTGREPQHF
NA	TRBJ1-1	TRBV9	NA	TGTGCCAGCAGCGTAGCTCCGGTTACTGAAGCTTTCTTT	CASSVAPVTEAFF
few	TRBJ2-5	TRBV6-2/TRBV6-3	TRBD2	TGTGCCAGCATGCCGGGACTAGGGACGCGAGAGACCCAGTACTTC	CASMPGLGTRETQYF
many	TRBJ1-1	TRBV20-1	NA	TGCAGTGCTCAGTGGGGGAGTGGCACTGAAGCTTTCTTT	CSAQWGSGTEAFF
NA	TRBJ2-3	TRBV6-1	TRBD2	TGTGCCAGCACCCAAAACGTACTAGCGGCAGATACGCAGTATTTT	CASTQNVLAADTQYF
NA	TRBJ1-1	TRBV7-9	TRBD1	TGTGCCAGCAGCTTATGGGGACAGGGAAACACTGAAGCTTTCTTT	CASSLWGQGNTEAFF
few	TRBJ2-2	TRBV20-1	NA	TGCAGTTGTCTGCAGGGGAACACCGGGGAGCTGTTTTTT	CSCLQGNTGELFF
NA	TRBJ2-5	TRBV6-1	TRBD1	TGTGCCAGCAGTTGGGACAGACAAGAGACCCAGTACTTC	CASSWDRQETQYF
many	TRBJ2-7	TRBV30	TRBD1	TGTGCCTGGAGTTTAGGGACAGGTTCCTCCGAGCAGTACTTC	CAWSLGTGSSEQYF
many	TRBJ1-2	TRBV20-1	NA	TGCAGTGCTTTGTCGACAGCCGGCTACACCTTC	CSALSTAGYTF
many	TRBJ1-6	TRBV7-9	TRBD1	TGTGCCAGCAGCCCTACGACAGGGACGGGGTCACCCCTCCACTTT	CASSPTTGTGSPLHF
NA	TRBJ2-5	TRBV5-8	NA	TGTGCCAGCAGCTTAGGGTTCGGGATAGAGACCCAGTACTTC	CASSLGFGIETQYF
NA	TRBJ2-7	TRBV18	TRBD1	TGTGCCAGCTCACCACAGGACAGGGCCGAGCAGTACTTC	CASSPQDRAEQYF
NA	TRBJ2-1	TRBV7-9	NA	TGTGCCAGCAGCTTAGCAGGGGACACCTACAATGAGCAGTTCTTC	CASSLAGDTYNEQFF
many	TRBJ2-7	TRBV5-5	NA	TGTGCCAGCAGCCCCGTAGGCACTTCCTACGAGCAGTACTTC	CASSPVGTSYEQYF
many	TRBJ2-7	TRBV10-3	NA	TGTGCCAGTCATAGAGATGCAGTGGGGGAGCAGTACTTC	CASHRDAVGEQYF
NA	TRBJ1-5	TRBV3-1	NA	TGTGCCAGCAGCCAAGATTCGGGCAGGAATCAGCCCCAGCATTTT	CASSQDSGRNQPQHF
few	TRBJ1-1	TRBV10-3	NA	TGTGCCATCAGTCTCTCAGGGAACACTGAAGCTTTCTTT	CAISLSGNTEAFF
NA	TRBJ1-5	TRBV5-1	NA	TGCGCCAGCAGAGGGACGGAAGATCAGCCCCAGCATTTT	CASRGTEDQPQHF
NA	TRBJ2-3	TRBV25-1	NA	TGTGCCAGCAGTGAATTACACAGGACAGATACGCAGTATTTT	CASSELHRTDTQYF
many	TRBJ2-5	TRBV10-3	TRBD2	TGTGCCATCAGTGAATCTCTAGCGGGGGCAGAGACCCAGTACTTC	CAISESLAGAETQYF
many	TRBJ1-1	TRBV5-1	NA	TGCGCCAGCAGCTTGGACGGGAAAGCTTTCTTT	CASSLDGKAFF
few	TRBJ1-5	TRBV2	TRBD1	TGTGCCAGCAGTGAGAGGACAGGGGGCAATCAGCCCCAGCATTTT	CASSERTGGNQPQHF
few	TRBJ2-3	TRBV15	NA	TGTGCCACCAGCAGAGACCGGGGAAGTACAGATACGCAGTATTTT	CATSRDRGSTDTQYF
few	TRBJ2-3	TRBV7-8	NA	TGTGCCAGCAGATTCGCGCCCTGGGGCACAGATACGCAGTATTTT	CASRFAPWGTDTQYF
NA	TRBJ2-6	TRBV4-3	NA	TGCGCCAGCAGCTATACCTTCTCTGGGGCCAACGTCCTGACTTTC	CASSYTFSGANVLTF
many	TRBJ2-7	TRBV7-2	NA	TGTGCCAGCAGCCAATCCAGGGGGGGGCTGACCCCGTACGAGCAGTACTTC	CASSQSRGGLTPYEQYF
many	TRBJ2-7	TRBV28	NA	TGTGCCAGCAGTTTAGTGAGGGCAGGCAGCTCCTACGAGCAGTACTTC	CASSLVRAGSSYEQYF